This section outlines one T cell receptor beta chain sequence together with its context. What it binds is unknown. The data originate from a study of CD8+CD57+ T cells in acquired aplastic anemia. Study conclusions and caveats: Roughly 30 sequences, all CD8+ CDR3, were shared between patients and controls. CD8+ Simpson's diversity showed no significant patient-control difference.

Individuals selected for sequencing had exhibited CD8+CD57+ cell expansion on flow cytometry. Severe acquired aplastic anemia was diagnosed in all patients. According to the study, genomic DNA was the template for TCR beta VDJ and CDR3 profiling. TCRdb itself ran the reads through MiXCR, one entry per CDR3 protein. The sample carries under 350,000 distinct CDR3 sequences, 45% to 65% recorded once. Sequenced input: sorted CD4+, CD8+, or CD8+CD57+ T cells (not recorded which) from PBMCs. The receptor's source is a human donor with aplastic anemia.

As DNA, the CDR3 is TGTGCCAGCAGCTTAGCCAGCCTGAACACTGAAGCTTTCTTT. Its protein product is CASSLASLNTEAFF. The chain carries TRBV7-8 and TRBJ1-1, with D hard to call. CDR1 is SGHVS and CDR2 is FQNEAQ in the germline V gene. This CDR3 contains 14 residues. Trimming removed 0 bases at V and 0 bases at J, with 5 bases between.